In this sample, the clone carrying this TCR beta chain turned up a few times. What it recognizes is unknown. The germline gives CDR1 SGHRS, CDR2 YFSETQ. There are 16 residues in the CDR3. V was pared by 0 bases and J by 0 bases, with 12 bases between. This specimen belongs to a study of T-cell memory formation after mild COVID-19. Study information: For the most part, TCR clusters were specific to one donor.

TCRdb reprocessed the 5' RACE reads with MiXCR, giving one entry per CDR3 protein. The sample carries roughly 600,000 distinct CDR3 sequences, about 20% recorded once. The study, taken as a whole, reports: Most CD4+ clones that shrank were in CM and EM, while CD8+ ones turned up in EMRA. There was no confirmation that second-wave clones peaking on day 37 were SARS-CoV-2 specific.

The chain employs TRBV5-1 and TRBJ1-1; D is ambiguous. The TCR sequence derives from an adult woman who had mild COVID-19 (a few samples of this study predate the infection). Cell type and time point are not known. Sequenced input: PBMCs or a T cell subset sorted from them (not recorded which). The CDR3 spells CASSLGGNPVNTEAFF. In DNA form, the CDR3 reads TGCGCCAGCAGCTTGGGGGGAAATCCCGTGAACACTGAAGCTTTCTTT.